This TCR beta chain was obtained from a study of blood T cell repertoires in COVID-19. Study details: Sites in the United States, Italy and Spain provided acute and convalescent COVID-19 samples.

TCRdb's copy holds only in-frame clones and misses some; the assay was immunoSEQ multiplex PCR. The sample includes 150,000 to 200,000 clones, over 80% of them seen just once. V lost 5 bases, J lost 5 bases, and 9 bases lay in between. Germline V gene sequence: CDR1 MNHEY, CDR2 SVGEGT. This CDR3 is 13 amino acids long. The sequencing input was peripheral blood. The rearrangement uses TRBV6-2 or TRBV6-3 and TRBJ1-4; D is undetermined. The clonotype was recovered from a man aged 30 to 39 with COVID-19, enrolled during active disease. The CDR3 nucleotides read TGTGCCAGCAGTACTCGGGTGAATGAAAAACTGTTTTTT. As protein: CASSTRVNEKLFF.